The present T cell receptor beta chain was sequenced within a study of blood T cell repertoires in COVID-19. Whole-study context: Sources were T cells, B-cell-depleted T cells, or PBMCs; the material itself was cDNA or gDNA.

In this sample, this clone turned up a few times. Per germline, CDR1 SGHRS and CDR2 YFSETQ. V trimming: 6 bases; J trimming: 5 bases; junction bases outside the gene matches: 4. CDR3 length: 14 amino acids. Original handling: Estimation of nucleated cell counts was performed using reference gene primer amplification. This table comes from immunoSEQ multiplex PCR, and its TCRdb copy is limited to in-frame clones, with some not included. That table supplies the V and J calls and clone size; D and trimming were determined from the DNA. The table has tens of thousands of clones, 84% seen once. Sequencing was done on a sample of peripheral blood. This chain links TRBV5-1 with TRBJ2-2, with 10 bases matching TRBD1. This receptor was obtained from a human donor in a cohort sampled during active COVID-19. This CDR3 reads CASNRDRGTGELFF. CDR3 DNA sequence: TGCGCCAGCAACCGGGACAGGGGTACCGGGGAGCTGTTTTTT.